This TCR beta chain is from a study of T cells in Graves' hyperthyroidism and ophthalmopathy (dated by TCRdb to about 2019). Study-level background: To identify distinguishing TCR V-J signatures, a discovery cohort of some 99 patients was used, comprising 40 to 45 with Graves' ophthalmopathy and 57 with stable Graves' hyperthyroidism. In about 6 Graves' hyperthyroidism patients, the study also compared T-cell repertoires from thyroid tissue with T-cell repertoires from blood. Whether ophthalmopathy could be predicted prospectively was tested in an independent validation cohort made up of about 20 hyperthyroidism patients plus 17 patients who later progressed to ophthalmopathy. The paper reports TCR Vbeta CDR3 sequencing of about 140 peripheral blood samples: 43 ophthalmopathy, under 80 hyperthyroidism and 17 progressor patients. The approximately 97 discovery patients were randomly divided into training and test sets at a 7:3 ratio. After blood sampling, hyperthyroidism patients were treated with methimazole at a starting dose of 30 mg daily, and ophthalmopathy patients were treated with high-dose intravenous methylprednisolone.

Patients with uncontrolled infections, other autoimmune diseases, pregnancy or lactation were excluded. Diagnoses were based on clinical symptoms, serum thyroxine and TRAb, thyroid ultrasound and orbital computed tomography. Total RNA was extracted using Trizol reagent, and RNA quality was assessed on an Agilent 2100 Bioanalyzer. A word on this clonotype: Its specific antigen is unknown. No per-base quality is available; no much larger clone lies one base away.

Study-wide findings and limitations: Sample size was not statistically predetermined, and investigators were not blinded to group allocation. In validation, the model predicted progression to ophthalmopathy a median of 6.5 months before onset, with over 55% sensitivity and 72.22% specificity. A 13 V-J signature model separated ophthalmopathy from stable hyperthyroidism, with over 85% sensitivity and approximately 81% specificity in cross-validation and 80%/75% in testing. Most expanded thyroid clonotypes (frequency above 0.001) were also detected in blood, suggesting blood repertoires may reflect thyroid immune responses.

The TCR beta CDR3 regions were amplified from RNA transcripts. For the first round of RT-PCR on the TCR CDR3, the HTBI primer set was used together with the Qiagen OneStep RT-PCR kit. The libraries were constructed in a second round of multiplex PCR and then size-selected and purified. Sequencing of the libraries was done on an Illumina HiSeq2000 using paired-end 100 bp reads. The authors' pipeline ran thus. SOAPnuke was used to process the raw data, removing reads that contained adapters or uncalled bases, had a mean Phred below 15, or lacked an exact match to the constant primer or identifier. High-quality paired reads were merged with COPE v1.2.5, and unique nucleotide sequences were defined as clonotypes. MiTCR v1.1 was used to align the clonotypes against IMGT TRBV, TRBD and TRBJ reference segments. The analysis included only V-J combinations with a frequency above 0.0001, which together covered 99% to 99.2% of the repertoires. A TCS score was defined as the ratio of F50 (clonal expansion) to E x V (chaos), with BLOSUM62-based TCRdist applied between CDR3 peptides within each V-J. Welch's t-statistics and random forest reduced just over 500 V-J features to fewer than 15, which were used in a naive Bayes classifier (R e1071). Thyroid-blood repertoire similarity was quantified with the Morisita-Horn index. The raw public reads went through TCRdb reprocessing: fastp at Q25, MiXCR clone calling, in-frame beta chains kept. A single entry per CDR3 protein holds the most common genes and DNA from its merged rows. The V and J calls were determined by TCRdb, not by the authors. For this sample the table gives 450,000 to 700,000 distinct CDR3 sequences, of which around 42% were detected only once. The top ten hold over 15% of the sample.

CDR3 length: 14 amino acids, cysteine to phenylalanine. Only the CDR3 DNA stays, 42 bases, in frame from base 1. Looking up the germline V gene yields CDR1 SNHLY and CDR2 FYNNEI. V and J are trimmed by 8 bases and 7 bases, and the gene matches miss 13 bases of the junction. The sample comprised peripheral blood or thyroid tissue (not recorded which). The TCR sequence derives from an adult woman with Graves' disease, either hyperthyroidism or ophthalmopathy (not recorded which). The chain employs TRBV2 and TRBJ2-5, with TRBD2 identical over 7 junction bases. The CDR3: CASRGDGSFATQYF. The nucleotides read TGTGCCAGCCGGGGGGACGGGAGTTTCGCGACCCAGTACTTC.